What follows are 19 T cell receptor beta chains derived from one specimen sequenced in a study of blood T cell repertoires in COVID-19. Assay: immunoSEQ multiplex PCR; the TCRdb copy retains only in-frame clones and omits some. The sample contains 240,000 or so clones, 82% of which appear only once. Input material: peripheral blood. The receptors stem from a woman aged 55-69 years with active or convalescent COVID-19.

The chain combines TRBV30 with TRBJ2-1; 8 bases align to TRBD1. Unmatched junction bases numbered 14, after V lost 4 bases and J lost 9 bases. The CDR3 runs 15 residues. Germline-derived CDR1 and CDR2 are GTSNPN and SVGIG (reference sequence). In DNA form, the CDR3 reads TGTGCCTGGACTCTCGTGGCAGGGGGCTGGGGTGAGCAGTTCTTC. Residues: CAWTLVAGGWGEQFF.

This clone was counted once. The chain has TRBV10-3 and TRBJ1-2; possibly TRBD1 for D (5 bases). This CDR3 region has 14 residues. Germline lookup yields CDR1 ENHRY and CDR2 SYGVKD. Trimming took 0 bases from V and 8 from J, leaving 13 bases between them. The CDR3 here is CAISESAGPRGYTF. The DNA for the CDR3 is TGTGCCATCAGTGAGTCTGCAGGGCCCCGAGGCTACACCTTC.

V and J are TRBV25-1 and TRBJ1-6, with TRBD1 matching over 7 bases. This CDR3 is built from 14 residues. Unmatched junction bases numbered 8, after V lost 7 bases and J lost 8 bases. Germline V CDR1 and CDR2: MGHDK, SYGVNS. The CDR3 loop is CASTEAGGYSPLHF. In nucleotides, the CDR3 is TGTGCCAGCACCGAGGCAGGGGGTTATTCACCCCTCCACTTT. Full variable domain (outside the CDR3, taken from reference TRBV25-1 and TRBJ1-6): EADIYQTPRYLVIGTGKKITLECSQTMGHDKMYWYQQDPGMELHLIHYSYGVNSTEKGDLSSESTVSRIRTEHFPLTLESARPSHTSQYLCASTEAGGYSPLHFGNGTRLTVT.

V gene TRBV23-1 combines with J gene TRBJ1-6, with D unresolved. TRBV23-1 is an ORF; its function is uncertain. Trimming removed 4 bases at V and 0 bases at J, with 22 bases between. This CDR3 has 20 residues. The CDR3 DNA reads TGCGCCAGCAGTCGAGAAGAGGGCGTAATTCTTGACTCCTATAATTCACCCCTCCACTTT. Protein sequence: CASSREEGVILDSYNSPLHF.

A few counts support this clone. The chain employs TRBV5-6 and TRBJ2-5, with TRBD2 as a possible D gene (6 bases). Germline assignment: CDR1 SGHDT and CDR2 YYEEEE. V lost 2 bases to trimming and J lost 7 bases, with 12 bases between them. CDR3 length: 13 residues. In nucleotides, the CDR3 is TGTGCCAGCAGCTTCGGGCAGGGAGGGACCCAGTACTTC. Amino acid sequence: CASSFGQGGTQYF.

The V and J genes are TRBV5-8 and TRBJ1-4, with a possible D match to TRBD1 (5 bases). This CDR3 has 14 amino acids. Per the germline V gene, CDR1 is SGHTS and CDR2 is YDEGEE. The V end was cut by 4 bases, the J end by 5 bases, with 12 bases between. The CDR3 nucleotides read TGTGCCAGCAGCCATGGAGGGGTCAATGAAAAACTGTTTTTT. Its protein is CASSHGGVNEKLFF.

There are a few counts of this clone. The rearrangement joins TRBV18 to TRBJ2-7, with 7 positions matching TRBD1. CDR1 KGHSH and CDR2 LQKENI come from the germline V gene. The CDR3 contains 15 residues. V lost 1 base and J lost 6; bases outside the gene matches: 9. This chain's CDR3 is CASSPRTGALSEQYF. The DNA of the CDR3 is TGTGCCAGCTCACCACGCACAGGGGCGTTGTCCGAGCAGTACTTC.

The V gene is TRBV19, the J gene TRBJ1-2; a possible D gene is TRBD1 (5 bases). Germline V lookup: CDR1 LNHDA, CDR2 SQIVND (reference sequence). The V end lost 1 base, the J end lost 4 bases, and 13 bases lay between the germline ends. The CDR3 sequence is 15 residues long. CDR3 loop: CASSIVDKGIYGYTF. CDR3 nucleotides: TGTGCCAGTAGTATAGTTGACAAGGGGATCTATGGCTACACCTTC. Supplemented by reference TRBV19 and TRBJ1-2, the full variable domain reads DGGITQSPKYLFRKEGQNVTLSCEQNLNHDAMYWYRQDPGQGLRLIYYSQIVNDFQKGDIAEGYSVSREKKESFPLTVTSAQKNPTAFYLCASSIVDKGIYGYTFGSGTRLTVV.

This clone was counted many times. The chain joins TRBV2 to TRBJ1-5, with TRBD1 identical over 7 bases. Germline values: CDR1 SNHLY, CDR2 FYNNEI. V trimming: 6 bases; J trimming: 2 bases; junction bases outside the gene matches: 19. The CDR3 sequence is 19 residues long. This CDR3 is CASRRWDPSTGRRNQPQHF. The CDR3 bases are TGTGCCAGCAGGCGATGGGATCCATCGACAGGGCGGCGCAATCAGCCCCAGCATTTT.

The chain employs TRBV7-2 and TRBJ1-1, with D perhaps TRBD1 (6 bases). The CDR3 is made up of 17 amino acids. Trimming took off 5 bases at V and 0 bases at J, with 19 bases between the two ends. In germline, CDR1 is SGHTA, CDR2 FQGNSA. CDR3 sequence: CASSEGTPARMNTEAFF. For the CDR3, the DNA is TGTGCCAGCAGCGAAGGGACACCCGCACGCATGAACACTGAAGCTTTCTTT.

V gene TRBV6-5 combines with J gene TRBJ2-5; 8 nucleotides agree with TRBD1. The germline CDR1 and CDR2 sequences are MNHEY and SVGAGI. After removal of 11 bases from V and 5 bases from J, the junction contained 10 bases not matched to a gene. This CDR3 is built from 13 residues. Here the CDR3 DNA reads TGTGCCGGGTCCGGACAGGGTCGGGAGACCCAGTACTTC. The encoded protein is CAGSGQGRETQYF.

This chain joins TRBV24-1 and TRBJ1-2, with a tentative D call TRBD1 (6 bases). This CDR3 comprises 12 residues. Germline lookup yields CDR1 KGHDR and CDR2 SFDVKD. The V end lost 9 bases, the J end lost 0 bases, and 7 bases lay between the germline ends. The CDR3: CATGGTNYGYTF. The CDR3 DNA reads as TGTGCCACCGGGGGCACTAACTATGGCTACACCTTC.

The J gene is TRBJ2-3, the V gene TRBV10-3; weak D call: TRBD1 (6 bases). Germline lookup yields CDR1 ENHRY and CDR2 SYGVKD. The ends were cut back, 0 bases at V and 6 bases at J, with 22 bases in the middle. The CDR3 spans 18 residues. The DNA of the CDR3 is TGTGCCATCAGTGAGTCGAAGGTTGGGGGCCTAGTCTATGATACGCAGTATTTT. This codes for CAISESKVGGLVYDTQYF.

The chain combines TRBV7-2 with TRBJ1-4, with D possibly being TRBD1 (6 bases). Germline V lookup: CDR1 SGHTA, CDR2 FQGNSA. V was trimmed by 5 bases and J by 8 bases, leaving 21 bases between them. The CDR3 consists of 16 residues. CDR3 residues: CASSTRTTGIGEKLFF. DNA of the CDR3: TGTGCCAGCAGCACCAGAACCACAGGGATCGGCGAAAAACTGTTTTTT.

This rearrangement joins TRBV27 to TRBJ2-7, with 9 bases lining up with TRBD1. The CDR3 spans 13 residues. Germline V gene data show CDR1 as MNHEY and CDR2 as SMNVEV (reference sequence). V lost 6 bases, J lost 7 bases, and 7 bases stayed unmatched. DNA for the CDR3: TGTGCCAGCAGGCGACAGGGGGTGAGTGAGCAGTACTTC. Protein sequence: CASRRQGVSEQYF.

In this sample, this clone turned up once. The CDR3 is CASSLYPGVPYDNYGYTF. CDR3 bases: TGTGCCAGCAGTCTTTACCCCGGGGTCCCCTACGATAACTATGGCTACACCTTC. The chain uses TRBV6-6 and TRBJ1-2; D gene ambiguous. In germline, CDR1 is MNHNY, CDR2 SVGAGI (reference sequence). V lost 5 bases to trimming and J lost 1 base, with 23 bases between them. The CDR3 totals 18 residues.

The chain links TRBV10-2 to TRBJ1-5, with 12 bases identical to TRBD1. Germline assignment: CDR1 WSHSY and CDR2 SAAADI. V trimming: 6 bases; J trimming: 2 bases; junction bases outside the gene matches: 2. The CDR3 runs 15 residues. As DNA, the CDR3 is TGCGCCAGCAGGGGACAGGGGGCTGGCAATCAGCCCCAGCATTTT. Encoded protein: CASRGQGAGNQPQHF.

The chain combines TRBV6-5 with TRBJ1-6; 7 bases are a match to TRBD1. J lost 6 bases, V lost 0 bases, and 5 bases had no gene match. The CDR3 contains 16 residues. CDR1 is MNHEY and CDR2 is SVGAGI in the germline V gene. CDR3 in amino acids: CASSYSRAGGNSPLHF. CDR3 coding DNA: TGTGCCAGCAGTTACTCCCGGGCAGGGGGTAATTCACCCCTCCACTTT.

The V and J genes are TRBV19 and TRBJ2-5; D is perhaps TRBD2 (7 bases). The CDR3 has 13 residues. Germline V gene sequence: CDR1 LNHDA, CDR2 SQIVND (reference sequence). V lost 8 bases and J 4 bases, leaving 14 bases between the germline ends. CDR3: CASGTGGAETQYF. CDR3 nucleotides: TGTGCCAGTGGGACGGGGGGCGCAGAGACCCAGTACTTC.